Listed below are T cell receptor beta chains from one sample, sequenced in a study of shared clonotypes between healthy human individuals. Profiled with immunoSEQ multiplex PCR; TCRdb holds only in-frame clones, not every one. The sample includes millions of clones, around nine tenths of them seen just once. Source material: naive CD4+ T cells sorted from blood. These receptors were collected from a man aged 18 to 30 in good health. The CDR3 runs from the conserved cysteine through the conserved F or W. The order of the fields is clone size, J gene, D gene, V gene, CDR3 DNA, CDR3 protein. The D gene is left open where the match is weak. The size of a clone is reported for some rows only, either as once, few or many, or as a class for expanded clones.

clone_size: -
j_call: TRBJ2-1
d_call: -
v_call: TRBV5-4
cdr3_nt: TGTGCCAGCAGTCTAGGGGGAGCCTACAATGAGCAGTTCTTC
cdr3_aa: CASSLGGAYNEQFF

clone_size: -
j_call: TRBJ1-5
d_call: -
v_call: TRBV28
cdr3_nt: TGTGCCAGCAGTTTTTTAGGTATCCAGGGAAGCAATCAGCCCCAGCATTTT
cdr3_aa: CASSFLGIQGSNQPQHF

clone_size: -
j_call: TRBJ1-2
d_call: -
v_call: TRBV18
cdr3_nt: TGTGCCAGCTCGTCAACTGATTCGAGGGGCTACACCTTC
cdr3_aa: CASSSTDSRGYTF

clone_size: -
j_call: TRBJ1-5
d_call: -
v_call: TRBV2
cdr3_nt: TGTGCCAGCAGTGAAGCCGGGGGTGGACCCCAGCATTTT
cdr3_aa: CASSEAGGGPQHF

clone_size: -
j_call: TRBJ1-4
d_call: -
v_call: TRBV5-1
cdr3_nt: TGCGCCAGCAGCGCAGGGAGCAATGAAAAACTGTTTTTT
cdr3_aa: CASSAGSNEKLFF

clone_size: -
j_call: TRBJ1-1
d_call: -
v_call: TRBV19
cdr3_nt: TGTGCCAGTATCAGGGGAGATGTGAACACTGAAGCTTTCTTT
cdr3_aa: CASIRGDVNTEAFF

clone_size: -
j_call: TRBJ2-5
d_call: -
v_call: TRBV19
cdr3_nt: TGTGCCAGTAGATTTACTGGGGAAGAGACCCAGTACTTC
cdr3_aa: CASRFTGEETQYF

clone_size: -
j_call: TRBJ1-3
d_call: -
v_call: TRBV6-5
cdr3_nt: TGTGCCAGCAGTCGCCTCGGAGGGGTTGGAAACACCATATATTTT
cdr3_aa: CASSRLGGVGNTIYF

clone_size: -
j_call: TRBJ2-1
d_call: TRBD2
v_call: TRBV6-5
cdr3_nt: TGTGCCAGCAGACAGACGGGACTAGCGGGAATTGAGCAGTTCTTC
cdr3_aa: CASRQTGLAGIEQFF

clone_size: -
j_call: TRBJ2-5
d_call: -
v_call: TRBV5-1
cdr3_nt: TGCGCCAGCAGCCGGGGCCCGGGGCAAGAGACCCAGTACTTC
cdr3_aa: CASSRGPGQETQYF

clone_size: -
j_call: TRBJ1-5
d_call: TRBD1
v_call: TRBV2
cdr3_nt: TGTGCCAGCCGTCCGACAGGGACCACCCCTAATCAGCCCCAGCATTTT
cdr3_aa: CASRPTGTTPNQPQHF

clone_size: -
j_call: TRBJ2-1
d_call: -
v_call: TRBV6-1
cdr3_nt: TGTGCCAGCATCCCGGGTTTTAGCTCCTACAATGAGCAGTTCTTC
cdr3_aa: CASIPGFSSYNEQFF

clone_size: -
j_call: TRBJ1-5
d_call: TRBD1
v_call: TRBV6-6
cdr3_nt: TGTGCCAGCAGTCCTCCGGGACAGGGGGTAAATCAGCCCCAGCATTTT
cdr3_aa: CASSPPGQGVNQPQHF

clone_size: -
j_call: TRBJ2-6
d_call: -
v_call: TRBV6-5
cdr3_nt: TGTGCCAGCAGTAGGGCGGGTCTGGGGGCCAACGTCCTGACTTTC
cdr3_aa: CASSRAGLGANVLTF

clone_size: -
j_call: TRBJ2-1
d_call: TRBD2
v_call: TRBV11-3
cdr3_nt: TGTGCCAGCAGCTTAGCTAGCGGGAGGAATGAGCAGTTCTTC
cdr3_aa: CASSLASGRNEQFF

clone_size: -
j_call: TRBJ2-5
d_call: -
v_call: TRBV19
cdr3_nt: TGTGCCAGTAGTATAAAGGAAGAGACCCAGTACTTC
cdr3_aa: CASSIKEETQYF

clone_size: -
j_call: TRBJ1-2
d_call: -
v_call: TRBV6-1
cdr3_nt: TGTGCCGCCGCTGAAGGGAACTATGGCTACACCTTC
cdr3_aa: CAAAEGNYGYTF

clone_size: -
j_call: TRBJ1-2
d_call: TRBD1
v_call: TRBV6-1
cdr3_nt: TGTGCCACGGGACAGGGGGCTCGGGGAGGCTACACCTTC
cdr3_aa: CATGQGARGGYTF

clone_size: -
j_call: TRBJ2-2
d_call: TRBD1
v_call: TRBV25-1
cdr3_nt: TGTGCCAGCAGAGGGACAGGGGGAAAAGTGGAGCTGTTTTTT
cdr3_aa: CASRGTGGKVELFF

clone_size: -
j_call: TRBJ2-1
d_call: TRBD2
v_call: TRBV27
cdr3_nt: TGTGCCAGCAACCAGGCGGGACTAGTCTCCTACAATGAGCAGTTCTTC
cdr3_aa: CASNQAGLVSYNEQFF

clone_size: -
j_call: TRBJ2-1
d_call: TRBD2
v_call: TRBV4-1
cdr3_nt: TGCGCCAGCAGCCAAGACGGGAGAGGACAGCACCTAGCGGGGAGATGGAGCAATGAGCAGTTCTTC
cdr3_aa: CASSQDGRGQHLAGRWSNEQFF

clone_size: -
j_call: TRBJ2-1
d_call: -
v_call: TRBV27
cdr3_nt: TGTGCCAGCAGGCCAGGACAAGCCTACAATGAGCAGTTCTTC
cdr3_aa: CASRPGQAYNEQFF

clone_size: -
j_call: TRBJ2-3
d_call: -
v_call: TRBV7-6
cdr3_nt: TGTGCCAGCAGCTTAGCTGGAGATTCGCAGTATTTT
cdr3_aa: CASSLAGDSQYF

clone_size: once
j_call: TRBJ2-2
d_call: -
v_call: TRBV21-1
cdr3_nt: TGTGCCAGCAGCCCAACCCCGGGGGGCGGAAACACCGGGGAGCTGTTTTTT
cdr3_aa: CASSPTPGGGNTGELFF

clone_size: -
j_call: TRBJ2-7
d_call: -
v_call: TRBV7-2
cdr3_nt: TGTGCCAGCAGCACTAATGGAGCCTACGAGCAGTACTTC
cdr3_aa: CASSTNGAYEQYF

clone_size: few
j_call: TRBJ1-1
d_call: -
v_call: TRBV7-3
cdr3_nt: TGTGCCAGCAGGCGAACCGGGACTGTGAACACTGAAGCTTTCTTT
cdr3_aa: CASRRTGTVNTEAFF

clone_size: -
j_call: TRBJ1-2
d_call: -
v_call: TRBV7-2
cdr3_nt: TGTGCCAGCAGCTTAGTCGGGGGACAAAACTATGGCTACACCTTC
cdr3_aa: CASSLVGGQNYGYTF

clone_size: -
j_call: TRBJ1-5
d_call: TRBD1
v_call: TRBV30
cdr3_nt: TGTGCCTGGAGTGTTACAGCCAGGGGGGATCAGCCCCAGCATTTT
cdr3_aa: CAWSVTARGDQPQHF

clone_size: -
j_call: TRBJ1-4
d_call: TRBD1
v_call: TRBV5-1
cdr3_nt: TGCGCCAGCAGCCCTGCAGGGGGTTGGAATGAAAAACTGTTTTTT
cdr3_aa: CASSPAGGWNEKLFF

clone_size: -
j_call: TRBJ2-7
d_call: -
v_call: TRBV5-5
cdr3_nt: TGTGCCAGCACCCCAGGGTGGGACTACGAGCAGTACTTC
cdr3_aa: CASTPGWDYEQYF

clone_size: once
j_call: TRBJ1-2
d_call: -
v_call: TRBV5-1
cdr3_nt: TGCGCCAGCAGCTCGGTTCGAGAGGGTCATGGCTACACCTTC
cdr3_aa: CASSSVREGHGYTF

clone_size: -
j_call: TRBJ1-6
d_call: -
v_call: TRBV5-6
cdr3_nt: TGTGCCAGCAGCTTGTGGCGAACAGAGAGTACCCCACCCCTCCACTTT
cdr3_aa: CASSLWRTESTPPLHF

clone_size: -
j_call: TRBJ2-7
d_call: -
v_call: TRBV19
cdr3_nt: TGTGCCAGTAGTATAGGTCGTTCCTACGAGCAGTACTTC
cdr3_aa: CASSIGRSYEQYF

clone_size: -
j_call: TRBJ2-5
d_call: TRBD2
v_call: TRBV27
cdr3_nt: TGTGCCAGCAGTTCCCTCGGGCGGGAGATGGTGGAGACCCAGTACTTC
cdr3_aa: CASSSLGREMVETQYF

clone_size: -
j_call: TRBJ1-4
d_call: -
v_call: TRBV6-1
cdr3_nt: TGTGCCAGCAGTGAAGCGCCGGGACCTAATGAAAAACTGTTTTTT
cdr3_aa: CASSEAPGPNEKLFF

clone_size: -
j_call: TRBJ2-5
d_call: -
v_call: TRBV19
cdr3_nt: TGTGCCAGTAGTACGGGATTTGGGTTGCAGACCCAGTACTTC
cdr3_aa: CASSTGFGLQTQYF

clone_size: -
j_call: TRBJ2-3
d_call: TRBD1
v_call: TRBV5-1
cdr3_nt: TGCGCCAGCAGCTCCGGACAGGGGGCCCCAGATACGCAGTATTTT
cdr3_aa: CASSSGQGAPDTQYF

clone_size: -
j_call: TRBJ1-3
d_call: -
v_call: TRBV25-1
cdr3_nt: TGTGCCAGCAGTGAATGGGGAAACACCATATATTTT
cdr3_aa: CASSEWGNTIYF

clone_size: -
j_call: TRBJ2-7
d_call: -
v_call: TRBV28
cdr3_nt: TGTGCCAGCAGTTTCGGACTCGGGGAGCAGTACTTC
cdr3_aa: CASSFGLGEQYF

clone_size: -
j_call: TRBJ2-7
d_call: TRBD1
v_call: TRBV5-4
cdr3_nt: TGTGCCAGCAGCCCGGGACAGGGGGTGACCTACGAGCAGTACTTC
cdr3_aa: CASSPGQGVTYEQYF

clone_size: -
j_call: TRBJ2-7
d_call: -
v_call: TRBV19
cdr3_nt: TGTGCCAGTAGTCTCAGCGGGTCGCGGGTCTACGAGCAGTACTTC
cdr3_aa: CASSLSGSRVYEQYF

clone_size: once
j_call: TRBJ2-3
d_call: TRBD1
v_call: TRBV7-9
cdr3_nt: TGTGCCAGCACCCCCCCGGGACAGAGAACCACAGATACGCAGTATTTT
cdr3_aa: CASTPPGQRTTDTQYF

clone_size: -
j_call: TRBJ2-1
d_call: -
v_call: TRBV6-1
cdr3_nt: TGTGCAGGAGAGCGGGCCAATGAGCAGTTCTTC
cdr3_aa: CAGERANEQFF

clone_size: -
j_call: TRBJ1-6
d_call: TRBD1
v_call: TRBV5-1
cdr3_nt: TGCGCCAGCAGCTTGGCCTGGACAGGAGGAGAATCACCCCTCCACTTT
cdr3_aa: CASSLAWTGGESPLHF

clone_size: -
j_call: TRBJ1-1
d_call: -
v_call: TRBV27
cdr3_nt: TGTGCCAGCAGCCCCTTCACAGGGAGGAGCACTGAAGCTTTCTTT
cdr3_aa: CASSPFTGRSTEAFF

clone_size: -
j_call: TRBJ1-4
d_call: -
v_call: TRBV28
cdr3_nt: TGTGCCAGCAGGCGCCCAGGGGCTCATAATGAAAAACTGTTTTTT
cdr3_aa: CASRRPGAHNEKLFF

clone_size: -
j_call: TRBJ2-7
d_call: TRBD1
v_call: TRBV11-1
cdr3_nt: TGTGCCAGCAGCTTGAAAAACCCGGGACAGGAGAGGAACGAGCAGTACTTC
cdr3_aa: CASSLKNPGQERNEQYF

clone_size: -
j_call: TRBJ2-1
d_call: -
v_call: TRBV10-1
cdr3_nt: TGCGCCAGCAGTGAGTCTGGGGGGTCCTACAATGAGCAGTTCTTC
cdr3_aa: CASSESGGSYNEQFF

clone_size: -
j_call: TRBJ2-3
d_call: -
v_call: TRBV7-9
cdr3_nt: TGTGCCAGCAGCTTATTCAGGGGTAGCACAGATACGCAGTATTTT
cdr3_aa: CASSLFRGSTDTQYF

clone_size: -
j_call: TRBJ1-5
d_call: TRBD1
v_call: TRBV7-2
cdr3_nt: TGTGCCAGCAGCACCGGGGAGGGGGCGCGACAGCCCCAGCATTTT
cdr3_aa: CASSTGEGARQPQHF

clone_size: -
j_call: TRBJ2-7
d_call: -
v_call: TRBV25-1
cdr3_nt: TGTGCCAGCACCCTGGGCTCTACCTACGAGCAGTACTTC
cdr3_aa: CASTLGSTYEQYF

clone_size: -
j_call: TRBJ1-5
d_call: -
v_call: TRBV5-1
cdr3_nt: TGCGCCAGCAGCGGGGAGGGGGGTAGTCAGCCCCAGCATTTT
cdr3_aa: CASSGEGGSQPQHF

clone_size: -
j_call: TRBJ2-2
d_call: -
v_call: TRBV30
cdr3_nt: TGTGCCTGGAGTCTAATCGCGAACACCGGGGAGCTGTTTTTT
cdr3_aa: CAWSLIANTGELFF